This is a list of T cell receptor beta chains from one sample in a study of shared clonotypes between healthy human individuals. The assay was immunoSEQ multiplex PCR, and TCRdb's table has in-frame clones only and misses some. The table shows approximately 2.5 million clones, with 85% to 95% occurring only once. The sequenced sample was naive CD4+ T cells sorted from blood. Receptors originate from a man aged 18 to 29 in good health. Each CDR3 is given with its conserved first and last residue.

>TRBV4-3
CASSQDPALQQYF
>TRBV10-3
CAISEGSSYEQYF
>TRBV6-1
CASRGGNEKLFF
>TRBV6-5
CASSSKPGSGANVLTF
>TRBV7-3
CASSFGPGETQYF
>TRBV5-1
CASSSIRQETQYF
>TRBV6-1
CASSQEANQPQHF
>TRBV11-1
CASSLGANTEAFF
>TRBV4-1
CASSQGAQGRWSGANVLTF
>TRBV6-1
CASSGSRSTNEKLFF
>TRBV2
CASTQGQEYTEAFF
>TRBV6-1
CASSGRPQETQYF
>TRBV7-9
CASSLSLAGYDEQFF
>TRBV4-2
CASSQPGTLSTNEKLFF
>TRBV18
CASSPPNPHRDETQYF
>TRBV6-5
CASRTTASGANVLTF
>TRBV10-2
CASSVGGSTGELFF
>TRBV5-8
CASSRDRGWNEQFF
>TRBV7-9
CASSLLGSTKHEQFF
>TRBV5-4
CASRDQGIDADTQYF
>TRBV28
CASSLPPKGQETQYF
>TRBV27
CASSLGLAANTGELFF
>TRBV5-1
CASSVLDRGATGELFF
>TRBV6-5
CASSTGDLGEAFF
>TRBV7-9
CASSLQGTYEQYF
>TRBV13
CASSLRQTSTYNEQFF
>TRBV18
CASSPIQGVKSYEQYF
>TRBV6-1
CASSEKVATDTQYF
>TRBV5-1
CASSLVVQQGVSPLHF
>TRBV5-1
CASRDTRTSGADTQYF
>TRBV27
CASSSDQIKTDTQYF
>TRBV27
CASSGRVSYNEQFF
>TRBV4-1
CASSPGGGGESNQPQHF
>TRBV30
CAWSVLAGVYNEQFF
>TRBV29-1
CSVLSGNQPQHF
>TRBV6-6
CASSWGTGSSYEQYF
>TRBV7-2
CASSSYTGGGQPQHF
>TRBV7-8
CASALGAKETQYF
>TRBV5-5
CASSIRPGQGTEKLFF